The source of this T cell receptor (beta chain) is a study of blood T cell repertoires in COVID-19. This clone was counted a few times. The CDR3 covers 14 residues. V lost 2 bases and J lost 6, with 11 bases in between. Looked up from germline, CDR1 is SGHRS and CDR2 is YFSETQ. Repertoires were generated with immunoSEQ multiplex PCR, while TCRdb's copy carries only in-frame clones and drops some. In the table there are about 120,000 clones, approximately 85% of which are singletons. The sequence was obtained from a man older than 75 with acute or convalescent COVID-19. The chain recombines TRBV5-1 with TRBJ2-2; maybe TRBD1 (6 bases). Sequencing used peripheral blood. In DNA, the CDR3 is TGCGCCAGCAGCTTAAACACAGGGCCCGGGGAGCTGTTTTTT. Its translation: CASSLNTGPGELFF.